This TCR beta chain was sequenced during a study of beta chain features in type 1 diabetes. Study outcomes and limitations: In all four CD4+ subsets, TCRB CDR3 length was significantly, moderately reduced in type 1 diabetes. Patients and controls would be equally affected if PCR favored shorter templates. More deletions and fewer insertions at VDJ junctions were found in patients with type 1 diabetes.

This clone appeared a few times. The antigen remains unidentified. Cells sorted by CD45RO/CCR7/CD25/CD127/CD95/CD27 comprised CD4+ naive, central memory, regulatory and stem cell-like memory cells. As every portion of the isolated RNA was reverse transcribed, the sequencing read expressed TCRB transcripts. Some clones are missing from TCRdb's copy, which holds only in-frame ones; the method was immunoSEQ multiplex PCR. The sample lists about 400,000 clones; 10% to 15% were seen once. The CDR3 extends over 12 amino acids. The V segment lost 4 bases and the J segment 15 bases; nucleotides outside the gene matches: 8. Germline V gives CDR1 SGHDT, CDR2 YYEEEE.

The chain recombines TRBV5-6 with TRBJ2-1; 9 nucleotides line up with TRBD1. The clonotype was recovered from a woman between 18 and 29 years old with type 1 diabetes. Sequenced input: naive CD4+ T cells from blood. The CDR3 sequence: CASSALTGGLFF. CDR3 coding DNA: TGTGCCAGCAGCGCCCTGACAGGGGGTCTGTTCTTC.